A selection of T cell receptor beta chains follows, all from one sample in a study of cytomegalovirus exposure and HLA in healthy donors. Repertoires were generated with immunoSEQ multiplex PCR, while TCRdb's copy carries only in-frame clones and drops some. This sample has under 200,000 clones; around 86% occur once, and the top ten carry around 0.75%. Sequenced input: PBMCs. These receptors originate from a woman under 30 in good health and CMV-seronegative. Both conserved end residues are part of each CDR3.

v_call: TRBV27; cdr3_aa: CASSLSPGQGWTQYF
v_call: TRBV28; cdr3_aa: CASSLWDIKYF
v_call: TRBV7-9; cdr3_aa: CASSLAGGKNNEQFF
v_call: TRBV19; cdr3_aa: CASSIDGVAGGLHQETQYF
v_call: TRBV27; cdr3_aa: CASRGQAHQPQHF
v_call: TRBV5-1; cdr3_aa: CASSLSVAGGKAGELFF
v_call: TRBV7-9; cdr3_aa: CASTYGDRGRWQYF
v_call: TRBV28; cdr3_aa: CASSLGGQGSYEQYF
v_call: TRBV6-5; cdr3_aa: CASISGQGTEQYF
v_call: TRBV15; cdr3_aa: CATSRAGAIWGSTEAFF
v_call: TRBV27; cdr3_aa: CASSLWLVGGPREQYF
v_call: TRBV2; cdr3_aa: CASRGLARETQYF
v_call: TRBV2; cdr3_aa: CASNRDRANTGELFF